This T cell receptor beta chain was profiled in a study of shared clonotypes between healthy human individuals. Study as a whole: Samples came from a couple of female and a few male donors aged 18 to 49. Three CD4 naive, three CD4 memory, two CD8 naive and one CD8 memory plate were used per donor. General study points: Clonotype sharing across several donors was observed for around 5% of naive CD4 clonotypes. Among donors, the sharing of clonotypes was expected to be influenced by sequencing depth.

To note about this clone: Its antigen is currently unknown.

TCRdb's table, derived via immunoSEQ multiplex PCR, lists solely in-frame clones and lacks some. The data hold 2 million to 3 million clones, with under 95% observed a single time. V lost 6 bases, J lost 7 bases, and 16 bases lay in between. The CDR3 is 14 amino acids. CDR1 and CDR2 (germline): SNHLY, FYNNEI. The chain carries TRBV2 and TRBJ1-5; possible D gene TRBD1, 5 bases. The sequence came from a young man in good health. Some clones in this sample may be carry-over from other donors' samples. The specimen sequenced was naive CD4+ T cells from PBMCs. This sample's subset: CD45RA+ positively selected. CDR3 DNA sequence: TGTGCCAGCAGCTTCGGGGGGTTGAGGCAGCCCCAGCATTTT. Protein product: CASSFGGLRQPQHF. Looking up the rest from reference TRBV2 and TRBJ1-5 gives the full variable domain: EPEVTQTPSHQVTQMGQEVILRCVPISNHLYFYWYRQILGQKVEFLVSFYNNEISEKSEIFDDQFSVERPDGSNFTLKIRSTKLEDSAMYFCASSFGGLRQPQHFGDGTRLSIL.